These T cell receptor beta chains were read from a single sample in a study of blood T cell repertoires in COVID-19. TCRdb's copy holds only in-frame clones and misses some; the assay was immunoSEQ multiplex PCR. The table shows a few hundred thousand clones, with about 85% occurring only once. What was sequenced was peripheral blood. All receptors come from a young woman who had recovered from COVID-19. The CDR3 runs from the conserved cysteine through the conserved F or W. Each record gives: CDR3 protein, CDR3 DNA, clone size, D gene, V gene, J gene. A D gene is named only where the DNA matches it firmly. Not every row has a clone size; where given, it reads once, few, many or a size class.

CDR3 protein: CATGPDMYEQYF
CDR3 DNA: TGTGCCACAGGGCCAGACATGTACGAGCAGTACTTC
clone size: -
D gene: -
V gene: TRBV30
J gene: TRBJ2-7

CDR3 protein: CASSQNPQGGQPQHF
CDR3 DNA: TGTGCCAGCAGCCAAAACCCACAGGGGGGACAGCCCCAGCATTTT
clone size: -
D gene: TRBD1
V gene: TRBV3-1/TRBV3-2
J gene: TRBJ1-5

CDR3 protein: CAWRRSGELFF
CDR3 DNA: TGTGCCTGGAGGCGGTCCGGGGAGCTGTTTTTT
clone size: -
D gene: -
V gene: TRBV30
J gene: TRBJ2-2

CDR3 protein: CASSLRQARSSYEQYF
CDR3 DNA: TGTGCCAGCAGTCTTCGACAGGCCAGGAGCTCCTACGAGCAGTACTTC
clone size: -
D gene: -
V gene: TRBV5-6
J gene: TRBJ2-7

CDR3 protein: CASSYSIGQPYGYTF
CDR3 DNA: TGTGCCAGCAGTTACTCAATCGGACAGCCCTATGGCTACACCTTC
clone size: -
D gene: -
V gene: TRBV6-5
J gene: TRBJ1-2

CDR3 protein: CASSRSQNPTDTQYF
CDR3 DNA: TGTGCCAGCAGCCGAAGTCAGAACCCCACAGATACGCAGTATTTT
clone size: -
D gene: -
V gene: TRBV14
J gene: TRBJ2-3

CDR3 protein: CASSLGTSGYEQYF
CDR3 DNA: TGTGCCAGCAGCCTCGGGACTAGCGGCTACGAGCAGTACTTC
clone size: -
D gene: TRBD2
V gene: TRBV6-5
J gene: TRBJ2-7

CDR3 protein: CASSYGQYSGNTIYF
CDR3 DNA: TGTGCCAGCAGTTACGGGCAGTACTCTGGAAACACCATATATTTT
clone size: -
D gene: -
V gene: TRBV6-5
J gene: TRBJ1-3

CDR3 protein: CASSQRSDADSYEQYF
CDR3 DNA: TGCGCCAGCAGCCAAAGGTCCGACGCGGATTCCTACGAGCAGTACTTC
clone size: -
D gene: -
V gene: TRBV4-1
J gene: TRBJ2-7

CDR3 protein: CASSFTGHYGYTF
CDR3 DNA: TGTGCCAGCAGCTTTACAGGCCACTATGGCTACACCTTC
clone size: -
D gene: -
V gene: TRBV7-9
J gene: TRBJ1-2

CDR3 protein: CASSLGRDEAFF
CDR3 DNA: TGTGCCAGCAGCTTGGGGAGGGATGAAGCTTTCTTT
clone size: -
D gene: -
V gene: TRBV5-6
J gene: TRBJ1-1

CDR3 protein: CASSRTSGNTGELFF
CDR3 DNA: TGTGCCAGCAGCCGGACTAGCGGGAACACCGGGGAGCTGTTTTTT
clone size: -
D gene: TRBD2
V gene: TRBV7-9
J gene: TRBJ2-2

CDR3 protein: CASSLVGLAVGTDTQYF
CDR3 DNA: TGTGCCAGCAGCTTAGTAGGACTAGCGGTAGGCACAGATACGCAGTATTTT
clone size: -
D gene: TRBD2
V gene: TRBV7-6
J gene: TRBJ2-3

CDR3 protein: CASRGGGEQYF
CDR3 DNA: TGTGCCAGCAGGGGAGGAGGCGAGCAGTACTTC
clone size: -
D gene: -
V gene: TRBV6-1
J gene: TRBJ2-7

CDR3 protein: CASSLSGMGSYNEQFF
CDR3 DNA: TGTGCCAGCAGCCTTAGCGGGATGGGCTCCTACAATGAGCAGTTCTTC
clone size: -
D gene: TRBD2
V gene: TRBV5-4
J gene: TRBJ2-1

CDR3 protein: CASSYGRDQPQHF
CDR3 DNA: TGTGCCAGCAGTTACGGCAGGGATCAGCCCCAGCATTTT
clone size: -
D gene: -
V gene: TRBV6-5
J gene: TRBJ1-5

CDR3 protein: CASSPTGTAQETQYF
CDR3 DNA: TGTGCCAGCAGCCCGACTGGGACAGCCCAAGAGACCCAGTACTTC
clone size: -
D gene: TRBD1
V gene: TRBV6-2/TRBV6-3
J gene: TRBJ2-5

CDR3 protein: CASSQVRSGTSDSYEQYF
CDR3 DNA: TGCGCCAGCAGCCAGGTTCGTTCCGGGACTAGTGACTCCTACGAGCAGTACTTC
clone size: -
D gene: TRBD2
V gene: TRBV4-3
J gene: TRBJ2-7

CDR3 protein: CASSTRGQGNTEAFF
CDR3 DNA: TGTGCCAGTAGTACGCGGGGACAGGGGAACACTGAAGCTTTCTTT
clone size: once
D gene: TRBD1
V gene: TRBV19
J gene: TRBJ1-1

CDR3 protein: CASSFRVSGANVLTF
CDR3 DNA: TGTGCCAGCAGCTTCAGGGTATCTGGGGCCAACGTCCTGACTTTC
clone size: -
D gene: -
V gene: TRBV7-9
J gene: TRBJ2-6

CDR3 protein: CAWSKGTGFYTF
CDR3 DNA: TGTGCCTGGAGTAAAGGGACAGGGTTCTACACCTTC
clone size: few
D gene: TRBD1
V gene: TRBV30
J gene: TRBJ1-2

CDR3 protein: CASSPSRGETLNEQYF
CDR3 DNA: TGTGCCAGCAGCCCCTCCCGAGGTGAAACGCTTAACGAGCAGTACTTC
clone size: few
D gene: -
V gene: TRBV16
J gene: TRBJ2-7

CDR3 protein: CASSSFTEAFF
CDR3 DNA: TGTGCCAGCAGCTCGTTCACTGAAGCTTTCTTT
clone size: -
D gene: -
V gene: TRBV5-4
J gene: TRBJ1-1

CDR3 protein: CAISEPTGSPRDTEAFF
CDR3 DNA: TGTGCCATCAGTGAGCCGACAGGGAGCCCTAGGGACACTGAAGCTTTCTTT
clone size: -
D gene: TRBD1
V gene: TRBV10-3
J gene: TRBJ1-1

CDR3 protein: CASSFRDRNLGGYTF
CDR3 DNA: TGTGCCAGCAGTTTCCGGGACAGGAACCTCGGGGGCTACACCTTC
clone size: -
D gene: TRBD1
V gene: TRBV6-2/TRBV6-3
J gene: TRBJ1-2

CDR3 protein: CASSSGGGAYEQYF
CDR3 DNA: TGTGCCAGCAGCTCGGGGGGAGGGGCCTACGAGCAGTACTTC
clone size: few
D gene: TRBD2
V gene: TRBV13
J gene: TRBJ2-7

CDR3 protein: CASNRLSSYNEQFF
CDR3 DNA: TGTGCCAGCAATCGATTGAGCTCCTACAATGAGCAGTTCTTC
clone size: -
D gene: -
V gene: TRBV27
J gene: TRBJ2-1

CDR3 protein: CSARGTASNYGYTF
CDR3 DNA: TGCAGCGCGCGGGGGACAGCTTCTAACTATGGCTACACCTTC
clone size: -
D gene: TRBD1
V gene: TRBV29-1
J gene: TRBJ1-2

CDR3 protein: CASSVGQGRNTGELFF
CDR3 DNA: TGTGCCAGCAGCGTAGGACAGGGGCGGAACACCGGGGAGCTGTTTTTT
clone size: -
D gene: TRBD1
V gene: TRBV9
J gene: TRBJ2-2

CDR3 protein: CASSPPLSYEQYF
CDR3 DNA: TGTGCCAGTAGCCCCCCTTTATCCTACGAGCAGTACTTC
clone size: once
D gene: -
V gene: TRBV19
J gene: TRBJ2-7

CDR3 protein: CASSTRAARRGNEQFF
CDR3 DNA: TGTGCCAGCAGCACCAGAGCGGCCAGGAGGGGTAATGAGCAGTTCTTC
clone size: -
D gene: -
V gene: TRBV9
J gene: TRBJ2-1

CDR3 protein: CASITSSGAGTDTQYF
CDR3 DNA: TGCGCCAGCATCACTTCTAGCGGGGCGGGGACAGATACGCAGTATTTT
clone size: -
D gene: TRBD2
V gene: TRBV5-1
J gene: TRBJ2-3

CDR3 protein: CASSPLATNEKLFF
CDR3 DNA: TGTGCCAGCTCACCACTAGCAACTAATGAAAAACTGTTTTTT
clone size: -
D gene: -
V gene: TRBV18
J gene: TRBJ1-4

CDR3 protein: CASLDRGSGNTIYF
CDR3 DNA: TGTGCCAGCCTCGACAGGGGTTCTGGAAACACCATATATTTT
clone size: -
D gene: TRBD1
V gene: TRBV5-4
J gene: TRBJ1-3

CDR3 protein: CASSEGGLVTYEQYF
CDR3 DNA: TGTGCCAGCAGCGAGGGGGGACTAGTGACGTACGAGCAGTACTTC
clone size: -
D gene: TRBD2
V gene: TRBV9
J gene: TRBJ2-7

CDR3 protein: CASSIKGLANNEQFF
CDR3 DNA: TGTGCCAGTAGTATTAAAGGACTAGCGAACAATGAGCAGTTCTTC
clone size: -
D gene: TRBD2
V gene: TRBV19
J gene: TRBJ2-1

CDR3 protein: CASSPLGVRPQFHYGYTF
CDR3 DNA: TGTGCCAGCAGCCCCCTCGGGGTGAGACCACAATTTCACTATGGCTACACCTTC
clone size: -
D gene: -
V gene: TRBV7-9
J gene: TRBJ1-2

CDR3 protein: CASSLAVNPDYGYTF
CDR3 DNA: TGCGCCAGCAGCTTGGCCGTTAATCCCGACTATGGCTACACCTTC
clone size: -
D gene: -
V gene: TRBV5-1
J gene: TRBJ1-2

CDR3 protein: CASSLVRSGANVLTF
CDR3 DNA: TGTGCCAGCAGCTTAGTTCGCTCTGGGGCCAACGTCCTGACTTTC
clone size: -
D gene: -
V gene: TRBV11-1
J gene: TRBJ2-6

CDR3 protein: CASSAIKGGAYEQYF
CDR3 DNA: TGCGCCAGCTCCGCAATTAAGGGGGGGGCCTACGAGCAGTACTTC
clone size: -
D gene: -
V gene: TRBV4-1
J gene: TRBJ2-7

CDR3 protein: CASSLASTEAFF
CDR3 DNA: TGTGCCAGCAGCTTAGCCAGCACTGAAGCTTTCTTT
clone size: -
D gene: -
V gene: TRBV7-2
J gene: TRBJ1-1

CDR3 protein: CASSLVFGSGYEQYF
CDR3 DNA: TGTGCCAGCAGCTTAGTTTTCGGGAGTGGGTACGAGCAGTACTTC
clone size: -
D gene: -
V gene: TRBV7-9
J gene: TRBJ2-7

CDR3 protein: CATSRTGVSNQPQHF
CDR3 DNA: TGTGCCACCAGCAGGACAGGGGTTAGCAATCAGCCCCAGCATTTT
clone size: -
D gene: TRBD1
V gene: TRBV15
J gene: TRBJ1-5

CDR3 protein: CASSLAGVNIQYF
CDR3 DNA: TGCGCCAGCAGCTTGGCGGGGGTGAACATTCAGTACTTC
clone size: few
D gene: -
V gene: TRBV5-1
J gene: TRBJ2-4

CDR3 protein: CSVGAGVGYTF
CDR3 DNA: TGCAGCGTTGGCGCCGGGGTGGGCTACACCTTC
clone size: -
D gene: -
V gene: TRBV29-1
J gene: TRBJ1-2

CDR3 protein: CASSSVREQFF
CDR3 DNA: TGTGCCAGCAGCTCCGTCAGGGAGCAGTTCTTC
clone size: -
D gene: -
V gene: TRBV7-9
J gene: TRBJ2-1

CDR3 protein: CASSVQSGQSYNEQFF
CDR3 DNA: TGTGCCAGCAGCGTACAGTCGGGACAGTCCTACAATGAGCAGTTCTTC
clone size: -
D gene: TRBD1
V gene: TRBV9
J gene: TRBJ2-1

CDR3 protein: CASSPGQGRGYTF
CDR3 DNA: TGTGCCAGCAGCCCCGGACAGGGTAGAGGCTACACCTTC
clone size: -
D gene: TRBD1
V gene: TRBV7-3
J gene: TRBJ1-2

CDR3 protein: CASSVGSGSVTDTQYF
CDR3 DNA: TGTGCCAGCAGCGTAGGGAGCGGGAGTGTTACAGATACGCAGTATTTT
clone size: -
D gene: TRBD2
V gene: TRBV9
J gene: TRBJ2-3

CDR3 protein: CSASPGQGHTDTQYF
CDR3 DNA: TGCAGTGCTAGTCCGGGACAGGGACACACAGATACGCAGTATTTT
clone size: -
D gene: TRBD1
V gene: TRBV20-1
J gene: TRBJ2-3

CDR3 protein: CASSSSGRAPGTQYF
CDR3 DNA: TGTGCCAGCAGTTCTAGCGGGAGGGCGCCTGGTACGCAGTATTTT
clone size: -
D gene: TRBD2
V gene: TRBV2
J gene: TRBJ2-3

CDR3 protein: CATSDNSPQYYNEQFF
CDR3 DNA: TGTGCCACCAGTGATAATAGCCCCCAATACTACAATGAGCAGTTCTTC
clone size: once
D gene: -
V gene: TRBV24-1
J gene: TRBJ2-1

CDR3 protein: CASSQGKGGHGLAYGYTF
CDR3 DNA: TGCGCCAGCAGCCAAGGAAAGGGCGGACACGGACTAGCCTATGGCTACACCTTC
clone size: once
D gene: -
V gene: TRBV4-3
J gene: TRBJ1-2